This note documents a single TCR beta chain sequence. The antigen is not known. Primed by a sample-barcoded 5' primer and a J-beta primer mix, a second PCR proceeded for about 6 to 12 cycles. TCRdb re-called the 5' RACE reads with MiXCR, one entry per CDR3 protein. This table holds approximately 1.5 million distinct CDR3 sequences, roughly a third found once. The germline V and J ends were trimmed by 4 bases and 10 bases, with 21 bases remaining between them. The CDR3 totals 15 residues. Germline-derived CDR1 and CDR2 are SGHRS and YFSETQ. The data stem from a study of blood T cells in healthy people across ages. Study-level information: Capturing about one barcoded beta molecule per two T cells was achieved by template switching. General study points: Investigators viewed diversity estimates from one million T cells as underestimates, the study reported.

This rearrangement joins TRBV5-1 to TRBJ2-1; D possibly corresponds to TRBD1 (5 bases). The sample comprised blood. The sequence derives from a woman aged 30 to 39 in good health. The CDR3 sequence is CASSQDKISSYEQFF. The DNA of the CDR3 is TGCGCCAGCAGCCAGGACAAGATAAGCTCCTACGAGCAGTTCTTC.